This TCR beta chain came from a study of shared clonotypes between healthy human individuals. Study-level background: The cohort comprised a couple of women and a few men. Their ages spanned 18 to 49 years. Study results and limitations: Sampling involved blood alone; tissue repertoires likely differ.

As to this clone: Its antigen is unknown.

J gave up 4 bases and V 0 bases, and 5 bases lay outside the gene matches. CDR1 and CDR2 from the germline V gene are MRHNA and SNTAGT. The CDR3 covers 17 residues. Genomic DNA came from about 92 million PBMCs in unsorted samples. Deep was the level at which the assay was run. Sequenced by immunoSEQ multiplex PCR; TCRdb stores in-frame clones only, minus some. The sample records a few hundred thousand clones, around 76% being singletons. V and J are TRBV6-4 and TRBJ2-1; 11 bases align to TRBD2. The source of this sequence is a woman in her thirties or forties in good health. Some clones in this sample may be carry-over from other donors' samples. The sample was PBMCs. CDR3 in amino acids: CASSDSVAGGVYNEQFF. The CDR3 DNA sequence: TGTGCCAGCAGTGACTCAGTAGCGGGAGGGGTATACAATGAGCAGTTCTTC.